These 22 T cell receptor beta chains originate from one sample sequenced in a study of T cells in Graves' hyperthyroidism and ophthalmopathy. TCR beta CDR3 region amplification was performed from RNA transcripts. HTBI primers drove first-round RT-PCR of the TCR CDR3. MiXCR, applied by TCRdb to the multiplex PCR reads, yields one record per CDR3 protein. The data hold around 690,000 distinct CDR3 sequences, with roughly a sixth observed a single time. The sequenced sample consisted of blood. The receptors were gathered from a man aged 50 to 60 with Graves' hyperthyroidism.

In this sample, this clonotype turned up a few times. V usage is TRBV29-1 and J usage is TRBJ2-7; 9 nucleotides line up with TRBD1. This CDR3 has 13 amino acids. The germline gives CDR1 SQVTM, CDR2 ANQGSEA. V was clipped by 5 bases and J by 2 bases; unmatched bases: 4. CDR3 loop: CSVRDRDPYEQYF. The DNA of the CDR3 is TGCAGCGTTCGGGACAGGGATCCCTACGAGCAGTACTTC.

Many counts were recorded for this clonotype. The V gene is TRBV3-1, the J gene TRBJ2-1; TRBD2 agrees at 9 bases. V lost 2 bases, J lost 7 bases, and 3 bases stayed unmatched. The germline CDR1 and CDR2 sequences are LGHDT and YNNKEL (reference sequence). The CDR3 covers 14 residues. Here the CDR3 DNA reads TGTGCCAGCAGCCAATCGAGCGGGAGGAATGAGCAGTTCTTC. Translation gives CASSQSSGRNEQFF.

This clonotype came up a few times. The rearrangement joins TRBV29-1 to TRBJ2-5; TRBD1 is a possible D gene (6 bases). V lost 7 bases, J lost 7 bases, and 19 bases lay in between. CDR1 SQVTM and CDR2 ANQGSEA come from the germline V gene. The CDR3 runs 13 residues. The CDR3 coding sequence is TGCAGCGCCTACCCTACAGGGCAGCGGACCCAGTACTTC. The encoded protein is CSAYPTGQRTQYF. Full variable domain (remainder filled in from reference TRBV29-1 and TRBJ2-5): SAVISQKPSRDICQRGTSLTIQCQVDSQVTMMFWYRQQPGQSLTLIATANQGSEATYESGFVIDKFPISRPNLTFSTLTVSNMSPEDSSIYLCSAYPTGQRTQYFGPGTRLLVL.

This clonotype came up a few times. V gene TRBV7-9 combines with J gene TRBJ1-2; unclear D gene. This CDR3 region has 14 residues. The germline V gene has CDR1 SEHNR and CDR2 FQNEAQ (reference sequence). Trimming removed 6 bases at V and 2 bases at J, with 13 bases between. CDR3: CASSPRLLNYGYTF. Written as DNA, the CDR3 is TGTGCCAGCAGTCCAAGACTGCTCAACTATGGCTACACCTTC.

This clonotype appeared many times. The V call is TRBV27, the J call TRBJ2-1; D possibly corresponds to TRBD1 (5 bases). V lost 6 bases and J 7 bases, leaving 10 bases between the germline ends. Germline V lookup: CDR1 MNHEY, CDR2 SMNVEV (reference sequence). The CDR3 consists of 12 residues. The CDR3 region is CASRSGMNEQFF. In DNA, the CDR3 is TGTGCCAGCAGGTCAGGGATGAATGAGCAGTTCTTC.

This clonotype appeared many times. This chain joins TRBV14 and TRBJ2-3; D is possibly TRBD2 (7 bases). From germline, CDR1 is SGHDN and CDR2 FVKESK. The ends were cut back, 2 bases at V and 5 bases at J, with 11 bases in the middle. CDR3 length: 14 residues. The CDR3 nucleotides read TGTGCCAGCAGCCAACGGGGGGCGAGAGATACGCAGTATTTT. This encodes CASSQRGARDTQYF.

This clonotype was recorded at least ten times. The chain links TRBV7-2 to TRBJ2-2; tentatively, D is TRBD1 (6 bases). Per germline, CDR1 SGHTA and CDR2 FQGNSA. The CDR3 contains 14 residues. Trimming left V 3 bases short and J 7 bases short, with 12 bases between. CDR3 DNA: TGTGCCAGCAGCTTTGGCCTCAGGGGCGGGGAGCTGTTTTTT. Translated, it gives CASSFGLRGGELFF.

This clonotype was seen more than once but under ten times. The genes are TRBV5-6 and TRBJ1-6, with 7 bases identical to TRBD1. V shed 4 bases, J shed 8 bases, and the junction held 12 bases outside the gene matches. The length of the CDR3 is 16 residues. CDR1 and CDR2 from the germline V gene are SGHDT and YYEEEE. This chain's CDR3 is CASSQTDRANHSPLHF. The CDR3 DNA follows: TGTGCCAGCAGCCAAACTGACAGGGCGAACCATTCACCCCTCCACTTT.

V usage is TRBV7-9 and J usage is TRBJ1-2, with 8 positions matching TRBD1. The germline V gene has CDR1 SEHNR and CDR2 FQNEAQ (reference sequence). The CDR3 is 15 amino acids. The V and J ends lost 8 bases and 1 base, in that order; junction bases with no gene match: 9. The CDR3 sequence is CASGGQDLLNYGYTF. CDR3 DNA: TGTGCCAGCGGGGGACAGGACTTACTTAACTATGGCTACACCTTC.

This clonotype came up many times. The J gene is TRBJ2-5, the V gene TRBV7-2; the match to TRBD1 covers 9 bases. After removal of 1 base from V and 4 bases from J, the junction contained 7 bases not matched to a gene. The CDR3 totals 16 residues. CDR1 is SGHTA, CDR2 FQGNSA, per germline. Here the CDR3 reads CASSLVGTGRRETQYF. Written as DNA, the CDR3 is TGTGCCAGCAGCTTAGTCGGGACAGGGAGGCGAGAGACCCAGTACTTC.

This clonotype was recorded many times. The J gene is TRBJ2-2, the V gene TRBV7-3, with D tentatively TRBD2 (5 bases). The CDR3 is 15 residues long. Between the trimmed V and J ends, which lost 5 bases and 5 bases, there was a span of 15 bases. Per the germline V gene, CDR1 is SGHTA and CDR2 is FQGTGA. The chain's CDR3 is CASSTRTGETGELFF. CDR3 coding DNA: TGTGCCAGCAGCACCCGGACCGGGGAGACCGGGGAGCTGTTTTTT. The full variable domain, its missing parts supplied by reference TRBV7-3 and TRBJ2-2, is GAGVSQTPSNKVTEKGKYVELRCDPISGHTALYWYRQSLGQGPEFLIYFQGTGAADDSGLPNDRFFAVRPEGSVSTLKIQRTERGDSAVYLCASSTRTGETGELFFGEGSRLTVL.

The V gene is TRBV5-1, the J gene TRBJ2-7; D is possibly TRBD1 (6 bases). The CDR3 has 15 residues. Germline-derived CDR1 and CDR2 are SGHRS and YFSETQ. V gave up 3 bases and J gave up 1 base, with 14 bases separating them. The CDR3 DNA sequence: TGCGCCAGCAGCTCTCTCGGGACACAGTCCTACGAGCAGTACTTC. Translation: CASSSLGTQSYEQYF. Together with reference TRBV5-1 and TRBJ2-7, the CDR3 gives the full variable domain: KAGVTQTPRYLIKTRGQQVTLSCSPISGHRSVSWYQQTPGQGLQFLFEYFSETQRNKGNFPGRFSGRQFSNSRSEMNVSTLELGDSALYLCASSSLGTQSYEQYFGPGTRLTVT.

J is TRBJ2-2 and V is TRBV10-3; 7 nucleotides line up with TRBD2. Germline values: CDR1 ENHRY, CDR2 SYGVKD. V was pared by 7 bases and J by 1 base, with 3 bases of the junction left unmatched. The CDR3 is 14 residues long. CDR3 loop: CAIKPGGNTGELFF. The CDR3, as DNA: TGTGCCATCAAACCGGGAGGGAACACCGGGGAGCTGTTTTTT.

J is TRBJ1-1 and V is TRBV6-6; 7 bases match TRBD1. Germline V gives CDR1 MNHNY, CDR2 SVGAGI (reference sequence). V gave up 4 bases and J gave up 4 bases; unmatched junction bases: 9. The CDR3 has 15 amino acids. DNA of the CDR3: TGTGCCAGCAGTTCCCCGAGGGGGCGAGGCACTGAAGCTTTCTTT. Encoded protein: CASSSPRGRGTEAFF.

Many counts were recorded for this clonotype. The chain combines TRBV28 with TRBJ2-1; 11 bases agree with TRBD2. The V gene end was trimmed by 6 bases and the J gene end by 7 bases; junction bases not matched to a gene: 8. Germline CDR1 MDHEN, CDR2 SYDVKM. CDR3 length: 15 residues. The CDR3 sequence: CASRNSGRASNEQFF. The DNA of the CDR3 is TGTGCCAGCAGGAATAGCGGGAGGGCCTCGAATGAGCAGTTCTTC.

This clonotype was detected a few times. This sequence joins TRBV19 and TRBJ1-1; D possibly corresponds to TRBD1 (5 bases). The CDR3 consists of 15 residues. Germline V gene data show CDR1 as LNHDA and CDR2 as SQIVND (reference sequence). V shed 5 bases and J shed 0 bases, with 13 bases lying between them. CDR3 in amino acids: CASSPGVGLNTEAFF. In DNA, the CDR3 is TGTGCCAGTAGTCCTGGGGTGGGGCTGAACACTGAAGCTTTCTTT.

The CDR3 reads CASSILGETDTQYF. For the CDR3, the DNA is TGTGCCAGTAGTATTCTAGGGGAAACAGATACGCAGTATTTT. This chain links TRBV19 with TRBJ2-3; TRBD1 is a possible D gene (5 bases). The length of the CDR3 is 14 residues. The germline V gene has CDR1 LNHDA and CDR2 SQIVND (reference sequence). Trimming removed 3 bases from V and 3 bases from J, with 10 bases in between.

This rearrangement joins TRBV19 to TRBJ1-5; D not certain. The CDR3 consists of 14 residues. Between the trimmed V and J ends, which lost 1 base and 4 bases, there was a span of 8 bases. CDR1 and CDR2 from the germline V gene are LNHDA and SQIVND (reference sequence). The CDR3 sequence is CASSIGPGNQPQHF. CDR3 sequence (DNA): TGTGCCAGTAGTATAGGACCAGGAAATCAGCCCCAGCATTTT.

This clonotype was counted only a few times. The chain joins TRBV28 to TRBJ2-1; D is unresolved. The CDR3 is 15 residues long. Germline V lookup: CDR1 MDHEN, CDR2 SYDVKM. Trimming left V 8 bases short and J 4 bases short, with 18 bases between. Here the CDR3 reads CASPPSSGGYNEQFF. CDR3 nucleotide sequence: TGTGCCAGCCCCCCTTCTTCGGGTGGTTACAATGAGCAGTTCTTC.

The chain carries TRBV29-1 and TRBJ2-7, with 7 bases lining up with TRBD2. This CDR3 is built from 12 residues. Trimming at V came to 4 bases and at J to 3 bases, leaving 3 bases not matched to a gene. Germline lookup yields CDR1 SQVTM and CDR2 ANQGSEA. For the CDR3, the DNA is TGCAGCGTTGTTTCGGGGGGCTACGAGCAGTACTTC. Its protein is CSVVSGGYEQYF.

Only a few counts were recorded for this clonotype. The chain combines TRBV7-9 with TRBJ2-7; D gene ambiguous. Germline CDR1 SEHNR, CDR2 FQNEAQ (reference sequence). Between the trimmed V and J ends, which lost 5 bases and 3 bases, there was a span of 14 bases. There are 14 residues in the CDR3. CDR3 amino acids: CASSGHTKNYEQYF. As DNA, the CDR3 is TGTGCCAGCAGCGGCCACACCAAAAACTACGAGCAGTACTTC.

In DNA, the CDR3 is TGCGCCAGCAGCTTGGCCACGGAATTTGGCGAGCAGTACTTC. Amino acids: CASSLATEFGEQYF. The chain links TRBV5-1 to TRBJ2-7; D call uncertain. This CDR3 is 14 amino acids long. Germline CDR1 and CDR2: SGHRS and YFSETQ. V lost 0 bases and J 6 bases, leaving 13 bases between the germline ends. The complete variable domain, with remaining parts taken from reference TRBV5-1 and TRBJ2-7, reads KAGVTQTPRYLIKTRGQQVTLSCSPISGHRSVSWYQQTPGQGLQFLFEYFSETQRNKGNFPGRFSGRQFSNSRSEMNVSTLELGDSALYLCASSLATEFGEQYFGPGTRLTVT.